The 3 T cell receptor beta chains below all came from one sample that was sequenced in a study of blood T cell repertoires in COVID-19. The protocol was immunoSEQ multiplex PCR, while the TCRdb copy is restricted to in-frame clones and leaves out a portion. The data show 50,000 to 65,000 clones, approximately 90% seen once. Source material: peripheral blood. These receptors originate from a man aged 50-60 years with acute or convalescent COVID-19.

CDR3 in DNA: TGTGCCAGCTCACCCCGCAGGGGGCAAGGTGAAGCTTTCTTT. Translating it yields CASSPRRGQGEAFF. The chain recombines TRBV18 with TRBJ1-1, with 8 bases lining up with TRBD1. In germline, CDR1 is KGHSH, CDR2 LQKENI. Losses at the gene ends were 3 bases for V and 7 bases for J; bases not matched to a gene: 7. The CDR3 loop spans 14 amino acids.

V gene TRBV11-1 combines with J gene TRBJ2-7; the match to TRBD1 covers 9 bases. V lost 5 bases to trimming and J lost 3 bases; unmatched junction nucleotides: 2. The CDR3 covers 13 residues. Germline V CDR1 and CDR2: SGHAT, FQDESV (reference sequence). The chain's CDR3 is CASSRDRDYEQYF. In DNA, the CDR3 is TGTGCCAGCAGCCGGGACAGGGACTACGAGCAGTACTTC.

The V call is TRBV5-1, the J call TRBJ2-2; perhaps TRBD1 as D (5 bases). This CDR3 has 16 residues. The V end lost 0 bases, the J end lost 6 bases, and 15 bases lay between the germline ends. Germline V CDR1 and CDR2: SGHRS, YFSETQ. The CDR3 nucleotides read TGCGCCAGCAGCTTGGTGCCAGGGATTGACTCCGGGGAGCTGTTTTTT. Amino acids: CASSLVPGIDSGELFF.